The clone carrying this T cell receptor (beta chain) was counted a single time. Its cognate antigen is unknown. The data derive from a study of CD8+ T cells in alopecia areata. Study-level findings and limits: Normal scalp had lower clonality than lesional scalp, with alopecia totalis/universalis lesions showing this most strongly. Scalp clonality and expanded CD8+ clones among the top 100 showed significant decreases with tofacitinib. The link between baseline CD8+ expansion and response remains uncertain with one nonresponder.

This CDR3 has 16 residues. Germline CDR1 and CDR2: MGHRA and YSYEKL. V lost 1 base and J lost 4, with 14 bases in between. Sequencing used cDNA as its template, made by extracting RNA and reverse transcribing it. Using immunoSEQ multiplex PCR, the repertoire was profiled, and TCRdb retains in-frame clones only, with some absent. The table lists about 200,000 clones, about two fifths of them singletons. Stated treatment: oral pan-JAK inhibitor, 5-10 mg twice daily. The source was CD4+ T cells sorted from blood, collected around week 31, from a patient treated with tofacitinib. The V and J genes are TRBV4-1 and TRBJ2-1; D possibly matches TRBD1 or TRBD2 (5 bases each). This clonotype originated in a human donor with alopecia areata. In DNA, the CDR3 is TGCGCCAGCAGCCAAGTTTTCGGCGAGGGGTACAATGAGCAGTTCTTC. It is translated as CASSQVFGEGYNEQFF.